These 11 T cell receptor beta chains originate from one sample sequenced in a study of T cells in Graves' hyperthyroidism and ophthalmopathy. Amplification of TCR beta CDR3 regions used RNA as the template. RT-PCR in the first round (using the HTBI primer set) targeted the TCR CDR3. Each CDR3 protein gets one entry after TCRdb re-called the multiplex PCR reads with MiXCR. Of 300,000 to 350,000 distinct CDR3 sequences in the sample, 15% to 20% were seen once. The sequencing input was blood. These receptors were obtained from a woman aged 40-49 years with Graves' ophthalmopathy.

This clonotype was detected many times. The DNA of the CDR3 is TGTGCCAGCACTCACAGCGGGAGGGCCCGGCCCGGGGAGCTGTTTTTT. Amino acid sequence: CASTHSGRARPGELFF. The chain recombines TRBV28 with TRBJ2-2; 10 bases are a match to TRBD2. The CDR3 contains 16 residues. Germline V gene sequence: CDR1 MDHEN, CDR2 SYDVKM. The V segment lost 7 bases and the J segment 6 bases; nucleotides outside the gene matches: 11. The full variable domain, rest sourced from reference TRBV28 and TRBJ2-2, is DVKVTQSSRYLVKRTGEKVFLECVQDMDHENMFWYRQDPGLGLRLIYFSYDVKMKEKGDIPEGYSVSREKKERFSLILESASTNQTSMYLCASTHSGRARPGELFFGEGSRLTVL.

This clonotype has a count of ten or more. The DNA of the CDR3 is TGTGCCAGCAGCGCACGGGCGGGAGTTATCGGGGAGCTGTTTTTT. Its protein is CASSARAGVIGELFF. This sequence joins TRBV11-2 and TRBJ2-2; 7 bases line up with TRBD2. Germline V CDR1 and CDR2: SGHAT, FQNNGV. The J segment lost 7 bases and the V segment lost 5 bases, leaving 10 bases of the junction unmatched. The CDR3 length is 15 residues.

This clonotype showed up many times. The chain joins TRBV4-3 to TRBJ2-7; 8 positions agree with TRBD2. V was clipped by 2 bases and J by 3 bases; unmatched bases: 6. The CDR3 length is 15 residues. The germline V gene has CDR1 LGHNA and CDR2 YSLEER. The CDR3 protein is CASSQSPGGYYEQYF. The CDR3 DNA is TGCGCCAGCAGCCAAAGTCCGGGAGGGTACTACGAGCAGTACTTC.

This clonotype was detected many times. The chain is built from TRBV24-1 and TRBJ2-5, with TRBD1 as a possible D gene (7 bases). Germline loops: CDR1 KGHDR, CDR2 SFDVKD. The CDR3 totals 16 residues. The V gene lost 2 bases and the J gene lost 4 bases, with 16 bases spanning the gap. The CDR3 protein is CATSDSRGAARETQYF. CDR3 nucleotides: TGTGCCACCAGTGATTCCAGGGGGGCAGCTAGAGAGACCCAGTACTTC.

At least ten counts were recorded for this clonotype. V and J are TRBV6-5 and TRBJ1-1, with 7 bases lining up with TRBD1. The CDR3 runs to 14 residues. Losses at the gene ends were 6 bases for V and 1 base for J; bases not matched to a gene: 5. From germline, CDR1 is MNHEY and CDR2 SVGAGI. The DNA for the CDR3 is TGTGCCAGCAGGGGGACAGCATGGAACACTGAAGCTTTCTTT. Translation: CASRGTAWNTEAFF.

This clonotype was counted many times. CDR3 nucleotide sequence: TGTGCCAGCAGTCATCGGGACTATTCCTACGAGCAGTACTTC. Residues: CASSHRDYSYEQYF. The chain has TRBV6-2 or TRBV6-3 and TRBJ2-7; 7 bases map to TRBD2. V lost 5 bases to trimming and J lost 1 base; unmatched junction nucleotides: 5. CDR1 is MNHEY and CDR2 is SVGEGT in the germline V gene. The CDR3 has 14 amino acids.

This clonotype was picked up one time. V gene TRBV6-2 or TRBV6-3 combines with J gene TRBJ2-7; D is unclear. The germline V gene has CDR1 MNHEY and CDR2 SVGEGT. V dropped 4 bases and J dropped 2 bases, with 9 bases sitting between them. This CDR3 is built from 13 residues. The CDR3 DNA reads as TGTGCCAGCAGTTCGGGTTTCGCCTACGAGCAGTACTTC. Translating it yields CASSSGFAYEQYF.

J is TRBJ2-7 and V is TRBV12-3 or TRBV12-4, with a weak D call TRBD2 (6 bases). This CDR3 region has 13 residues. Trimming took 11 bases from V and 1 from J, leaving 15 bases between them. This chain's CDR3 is CASLGGQSYEQYF. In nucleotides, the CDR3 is TGTGCCTCACTCGGAGGGCAGTCCTACGAGCAGTACTTC.

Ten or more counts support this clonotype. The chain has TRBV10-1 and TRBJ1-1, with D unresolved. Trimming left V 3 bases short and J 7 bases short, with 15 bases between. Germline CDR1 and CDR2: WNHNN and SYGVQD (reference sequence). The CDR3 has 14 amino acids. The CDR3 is CASSEYPGYSEAFF. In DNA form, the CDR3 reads TGCGCCAGCAGTGAATACCCGGGGTACAGTGAAGCTTTCTTT.

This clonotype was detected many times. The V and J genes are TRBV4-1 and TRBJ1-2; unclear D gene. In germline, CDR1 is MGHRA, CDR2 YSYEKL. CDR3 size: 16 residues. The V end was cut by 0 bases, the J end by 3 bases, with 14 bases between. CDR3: CASSQDGQEGDYGYTF. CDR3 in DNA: TGCGCCAGCAGCCAAGATGGGCAGGAGGGTGACTATGGCTACACCTTC.

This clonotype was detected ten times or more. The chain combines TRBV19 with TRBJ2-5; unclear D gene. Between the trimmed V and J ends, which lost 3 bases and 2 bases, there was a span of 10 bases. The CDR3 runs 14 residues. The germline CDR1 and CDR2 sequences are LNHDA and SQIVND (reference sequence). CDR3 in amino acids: CASSMVHTQETQYF. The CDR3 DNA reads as TGTGCCAGTAGTATGGTCCACACTCAAGAGACCCAGTACTTC.